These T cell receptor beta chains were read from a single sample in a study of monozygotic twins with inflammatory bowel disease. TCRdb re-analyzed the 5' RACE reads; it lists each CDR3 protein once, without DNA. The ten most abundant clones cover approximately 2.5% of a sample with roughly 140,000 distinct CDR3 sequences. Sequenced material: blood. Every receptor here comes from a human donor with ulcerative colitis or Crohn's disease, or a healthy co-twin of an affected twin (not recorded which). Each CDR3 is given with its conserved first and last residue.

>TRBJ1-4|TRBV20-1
CSASGGSSNEKLFF
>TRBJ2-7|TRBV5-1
CASSLFHEQYF
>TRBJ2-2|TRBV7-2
CASSLAAAANTGELFF
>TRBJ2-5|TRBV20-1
CSALPGTSGETQYF
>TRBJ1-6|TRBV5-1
CASSLVGGSSYNSPLHF
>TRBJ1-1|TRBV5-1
CASSSTPGRGTEAFF
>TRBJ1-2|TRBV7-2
CASRLQGSIGGYTF
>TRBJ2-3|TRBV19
CASSIASASTDTQYF
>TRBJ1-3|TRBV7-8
CASSFRRGSGNTIYF
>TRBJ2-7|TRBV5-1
CASSTSSASYEQYF
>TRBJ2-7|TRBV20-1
CSASAGGTYEQYF
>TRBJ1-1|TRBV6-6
CASSSQTNTEAFF
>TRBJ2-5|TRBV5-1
CASSLSHQETQYF
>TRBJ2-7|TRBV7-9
CASSLIRAGTYEQYF
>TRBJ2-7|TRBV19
CASSMAGDGTYEQYF
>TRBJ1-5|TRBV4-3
CASSQVNRGNQPQHF
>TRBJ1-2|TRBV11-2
CASSLRDTAGGYTF
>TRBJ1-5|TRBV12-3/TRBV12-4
CTSSFGGGQPQHF
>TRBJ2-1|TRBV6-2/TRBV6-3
CASSYYLAGTRDSYNEQFF
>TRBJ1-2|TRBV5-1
CASSLFRAVYGYTF
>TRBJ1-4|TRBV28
CASSPPTGLREKLFF
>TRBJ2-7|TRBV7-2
CASSLAGTSGGINEQYF